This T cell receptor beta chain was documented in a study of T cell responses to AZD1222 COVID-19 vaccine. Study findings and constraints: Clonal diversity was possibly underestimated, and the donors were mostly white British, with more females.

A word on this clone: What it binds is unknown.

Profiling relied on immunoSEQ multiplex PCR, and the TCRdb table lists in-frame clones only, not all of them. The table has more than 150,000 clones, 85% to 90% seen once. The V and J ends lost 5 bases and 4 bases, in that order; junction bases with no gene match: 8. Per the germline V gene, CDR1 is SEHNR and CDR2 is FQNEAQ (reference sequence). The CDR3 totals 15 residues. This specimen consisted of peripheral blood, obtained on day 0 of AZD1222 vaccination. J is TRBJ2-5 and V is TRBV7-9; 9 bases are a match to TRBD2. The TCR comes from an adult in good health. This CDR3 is CASSQELTSGETQYF. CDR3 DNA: TGTGCCAGCAGCCAAGAATTGACTAGCGGAGAGACCCAGTACTTC.